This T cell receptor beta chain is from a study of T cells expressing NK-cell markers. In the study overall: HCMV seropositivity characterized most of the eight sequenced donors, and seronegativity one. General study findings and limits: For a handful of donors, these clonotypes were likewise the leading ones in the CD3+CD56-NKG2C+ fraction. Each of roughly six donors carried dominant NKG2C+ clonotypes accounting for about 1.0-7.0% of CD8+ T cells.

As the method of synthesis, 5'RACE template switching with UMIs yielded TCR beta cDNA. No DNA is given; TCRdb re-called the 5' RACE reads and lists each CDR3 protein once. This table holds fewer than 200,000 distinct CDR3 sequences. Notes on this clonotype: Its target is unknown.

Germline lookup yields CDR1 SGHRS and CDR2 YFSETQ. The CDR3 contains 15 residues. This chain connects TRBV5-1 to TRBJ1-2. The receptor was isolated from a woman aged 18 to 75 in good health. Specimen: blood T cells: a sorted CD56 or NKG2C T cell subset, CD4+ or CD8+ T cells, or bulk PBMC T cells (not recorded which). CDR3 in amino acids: CASSNGWVQEYGYTF.